This T cell receptor beta chain was sequenced in a study of blood T cell repertoires in COVID-19. In the original processing: Estimates of nucleated cell counts were drawn from the amplification of reference gene primers. Profiled with immunoSEQ multiplex PCR; TCRdb holds only in-frame clones, not every one. That table supplies the V and J calls and clone size; D and trimming were determined from the DNA. Of 300,000 or so clones in the sample, about 87% are singletons; the top ten hold approximately 7.8%. Germline values: CDR1 SQVTM, CDR2 ANQGSEA. The CDR3 loop spans 12 amino acids. With 7 bases removed from V and 1 base from J, the gap between germline ends came to 11 bases.

This clonotype originated in a woman in her 50s who had recovered from COVID-19. Sequences were obtained from peripheral blood. The V gene is TRBV29-1, the J gene TRBJ2-7; D gene ambiguous. CDR3 protein: CSAQTQSYEQYF. For the CDR3, the DNA is TGCAGCGCTCAGACACAATCCTACGAGCAGTACTTC.